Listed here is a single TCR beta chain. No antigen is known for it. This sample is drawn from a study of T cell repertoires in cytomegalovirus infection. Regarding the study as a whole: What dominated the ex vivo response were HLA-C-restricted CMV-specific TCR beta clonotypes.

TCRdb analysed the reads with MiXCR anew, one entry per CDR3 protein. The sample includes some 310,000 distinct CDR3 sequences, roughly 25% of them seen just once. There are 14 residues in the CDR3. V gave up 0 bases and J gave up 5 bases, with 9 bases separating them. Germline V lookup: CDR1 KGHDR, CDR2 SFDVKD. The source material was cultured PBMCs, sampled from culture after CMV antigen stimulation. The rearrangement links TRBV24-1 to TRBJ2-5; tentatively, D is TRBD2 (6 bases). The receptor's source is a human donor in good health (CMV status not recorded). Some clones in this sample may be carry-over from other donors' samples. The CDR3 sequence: CATSDLRGSETQYF. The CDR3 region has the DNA TGTGCCACCAGTGATTTGCGGGGGTCTGAGACCCAGTACTTC.